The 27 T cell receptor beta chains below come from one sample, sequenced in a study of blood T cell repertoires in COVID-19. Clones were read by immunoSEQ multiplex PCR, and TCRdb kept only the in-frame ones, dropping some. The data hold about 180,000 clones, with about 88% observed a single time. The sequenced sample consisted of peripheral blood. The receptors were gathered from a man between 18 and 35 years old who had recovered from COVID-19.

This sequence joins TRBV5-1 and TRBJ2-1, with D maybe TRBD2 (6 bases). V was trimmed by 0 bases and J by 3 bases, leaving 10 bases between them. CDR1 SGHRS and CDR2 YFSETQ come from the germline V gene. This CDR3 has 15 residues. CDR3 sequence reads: CASSLETRFYNEQFF. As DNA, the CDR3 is TGCGCCAGCAGCTTGGAGACTAGGTTCTACAATGAGCAGTTCTTC.

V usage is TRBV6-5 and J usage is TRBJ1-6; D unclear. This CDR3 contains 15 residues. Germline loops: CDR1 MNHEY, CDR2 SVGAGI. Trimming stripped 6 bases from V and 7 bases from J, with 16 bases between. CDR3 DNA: TGTGCCAGCAGCCGGACTGGCCCCGACAATTCACCCCTCCACTTT. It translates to CASSRTGPDNSPLHF.

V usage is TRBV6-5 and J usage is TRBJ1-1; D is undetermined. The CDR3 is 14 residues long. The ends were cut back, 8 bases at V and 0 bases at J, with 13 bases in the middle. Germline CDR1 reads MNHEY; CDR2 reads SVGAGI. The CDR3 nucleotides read TGTGCCAGCTCCAGCGGACTCATGAACACTGAAGCTTTCTTT. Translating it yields CASSSGLMNTEAFF.

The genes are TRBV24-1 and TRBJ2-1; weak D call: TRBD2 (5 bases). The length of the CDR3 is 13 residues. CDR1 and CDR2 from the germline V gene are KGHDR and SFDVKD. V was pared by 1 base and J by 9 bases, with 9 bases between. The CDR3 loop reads CATSDFGVGEQFF. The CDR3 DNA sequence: TGTGCCACCAGTGATTTCGGGGTAGGTGAGCAGTTCTTC.

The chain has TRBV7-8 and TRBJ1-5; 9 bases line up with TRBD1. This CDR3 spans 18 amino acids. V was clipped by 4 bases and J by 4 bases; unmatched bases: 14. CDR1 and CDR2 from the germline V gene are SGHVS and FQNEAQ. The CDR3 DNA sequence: TGTGCCAGCAGCTCGTACTCGGACAGGGGACCTCTAAATCAGCCCCAGCATTTT. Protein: CASSSYSDRGPLNQPQHF.

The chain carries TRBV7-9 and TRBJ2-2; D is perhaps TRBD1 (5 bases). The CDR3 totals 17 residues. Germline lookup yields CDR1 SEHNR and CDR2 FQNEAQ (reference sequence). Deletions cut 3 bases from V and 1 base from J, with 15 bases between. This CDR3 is CASSFPFTGWNTGELFF. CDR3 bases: TGTGCCAGCAGCTTCCCGTTCACAGGATGGAACACCGGGGAGCTGTTTTTT. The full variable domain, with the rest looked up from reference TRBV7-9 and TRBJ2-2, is DTGVSQNPRHKITKRGQNVTFRCDPISEHNRLYWYRQTLGQGPEFLTYFQNEAQLEKSRLLSDRFSAERPKGSFSTLEIQRTEQGDSAMYLCASSFPFTGWNTGELFFGEGSRLTVL.

The CDR3 DNA sequence: TGTGCCAGCAGCTCGGGGGAGGGGCTAGCGGGAGGGCTCTACGAGCAGTACTTC. Amino acid sequence: CASSSGEGLAGGLYEQYF. The chain uses TRBV7-6 and TRBJ2-7, with 12 nucleotides matching TRBD2. The length of the CDR3 is 18 residues. V lost 4 bases, J lost 3 bases, and 13 bases stayed unmatched. Per the germline V gene, CDR1 is SGHVS and CDR2 is FNYEAQ.

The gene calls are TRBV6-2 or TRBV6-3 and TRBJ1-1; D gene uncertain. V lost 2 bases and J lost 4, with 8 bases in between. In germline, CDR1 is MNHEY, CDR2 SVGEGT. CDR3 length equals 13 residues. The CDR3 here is CASSYVAGTEAFF. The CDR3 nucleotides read TGTGCCAGCAGTTACGTGGCAGGCACTGAAGCTTTCTTT.

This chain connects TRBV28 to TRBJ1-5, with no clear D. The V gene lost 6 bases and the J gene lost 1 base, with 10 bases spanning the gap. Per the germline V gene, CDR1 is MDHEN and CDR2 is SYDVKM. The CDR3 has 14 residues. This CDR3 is CASREGQSNQPQHF. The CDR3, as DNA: TGTGCCAGCAGGGAGGGTCAGAGCAATCAGCCCCAGCATTTT.

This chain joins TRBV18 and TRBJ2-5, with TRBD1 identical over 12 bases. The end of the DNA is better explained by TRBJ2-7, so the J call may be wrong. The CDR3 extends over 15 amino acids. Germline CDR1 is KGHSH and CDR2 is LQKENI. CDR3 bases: TGTGCCAGCTCACTTTCCGGGACAGGGGGCGTCGAGCAGTACTTC. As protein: CASSLSGTGGVEQYF.

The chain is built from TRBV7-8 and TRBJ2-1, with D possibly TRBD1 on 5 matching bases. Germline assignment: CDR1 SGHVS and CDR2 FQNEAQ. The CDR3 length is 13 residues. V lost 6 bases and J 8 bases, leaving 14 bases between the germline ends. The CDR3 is CASRPGRVHEQFF. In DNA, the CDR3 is TGTGCCAGCAGACCAGGGCGCGTCCATGAGCAGTTCTTC.

CDR3 coding DNA: TGTGCCAGCAGCTTGACAGGGAACACCGGGGAGCTGTTTTTT. Translated, it gives CASSLTGNTGELFF. The rearrangement links TRBV7-2 to TRBJ2-2; D may be TRBD1 (6 bases). Deletions cut 3 bases from V and 1 base from J, with 6 bases between. The CDR3 runs 14 residues. Germline V gene sequence: CDR1 SGHTA, CDR2 FQGNSA.

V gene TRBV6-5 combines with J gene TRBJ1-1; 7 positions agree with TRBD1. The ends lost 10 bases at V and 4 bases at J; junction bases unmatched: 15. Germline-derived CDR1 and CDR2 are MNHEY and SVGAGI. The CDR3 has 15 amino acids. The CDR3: CATNPLTGTRTEAFF. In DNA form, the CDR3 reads TGTGCCACCAACCCTCTGACAGGGACGCGCACTGAAGCTTTCTTT.

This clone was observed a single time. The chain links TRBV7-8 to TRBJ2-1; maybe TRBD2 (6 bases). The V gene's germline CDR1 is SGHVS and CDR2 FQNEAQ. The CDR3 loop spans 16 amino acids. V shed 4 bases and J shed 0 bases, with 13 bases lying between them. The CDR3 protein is CASSSWTKSSYNEQFF. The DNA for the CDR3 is TGTGCCAGCAGCTCCTGGACTAAAAGCTCCTACAATGAGCAGTTCTTC.

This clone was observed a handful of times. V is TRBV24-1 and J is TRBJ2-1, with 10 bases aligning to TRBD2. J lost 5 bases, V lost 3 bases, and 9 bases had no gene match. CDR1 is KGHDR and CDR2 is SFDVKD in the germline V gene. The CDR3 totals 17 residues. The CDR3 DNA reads TGTGCCACCAGTGATCTAGCGGGAGCCCCTAAAGACAATGAGCAGTTCTTC. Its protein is CATSDLAGAPKDNEQFF.

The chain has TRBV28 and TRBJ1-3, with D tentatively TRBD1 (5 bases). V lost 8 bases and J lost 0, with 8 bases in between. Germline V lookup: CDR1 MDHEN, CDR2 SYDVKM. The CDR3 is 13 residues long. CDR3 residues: CASGGSSGNTIYF. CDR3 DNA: TGTGCCAGCGGGGGGAGCTCTGGAAACACCATATATTTT.

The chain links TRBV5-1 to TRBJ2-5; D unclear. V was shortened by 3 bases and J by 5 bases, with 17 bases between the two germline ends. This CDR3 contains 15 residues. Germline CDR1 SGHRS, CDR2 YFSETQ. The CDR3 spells CASSSTPNGYETQYF. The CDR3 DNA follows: TGCGCCAGCAGCTCAACGCCTAACGGGTATGAGACCCAGTACTTC.

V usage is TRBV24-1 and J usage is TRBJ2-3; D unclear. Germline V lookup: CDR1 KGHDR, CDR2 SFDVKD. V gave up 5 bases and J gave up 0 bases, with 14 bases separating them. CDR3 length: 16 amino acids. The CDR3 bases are TGTGCCACCAGTGGTGGCAGTCGACACAGCACAGATACGCAGTATTTT. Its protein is CATSGGSRHSTDTQYF.

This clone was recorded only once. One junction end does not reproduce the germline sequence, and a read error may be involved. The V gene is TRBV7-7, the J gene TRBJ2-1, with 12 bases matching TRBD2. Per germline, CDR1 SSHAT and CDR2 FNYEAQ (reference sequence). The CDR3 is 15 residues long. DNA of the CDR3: TGTGCTAGCAGCTCTCTAGCGGGAGGGCCGGGTGAGCAGTTCTTC. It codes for CASSSLAGGPGEQFF.

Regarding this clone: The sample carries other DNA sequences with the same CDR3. Here the CDR3 reads CASSPTGYGYTF. The CDR3 DNA reads as TGTGCCAGCAGTCCAACAGGTTATGGCTACACCTTC. The rearrangement joins TRBV6-5 to TRBJ1-2, with D maybe TRBD1 (5 bases). Germline V lookup: CDR1 MNHEY, CDR2 SVGAGI. The CDR3 is made up of 12 amino acids. Trimming took 5 bases from V and 5 from J, leaving 9 bases between them.

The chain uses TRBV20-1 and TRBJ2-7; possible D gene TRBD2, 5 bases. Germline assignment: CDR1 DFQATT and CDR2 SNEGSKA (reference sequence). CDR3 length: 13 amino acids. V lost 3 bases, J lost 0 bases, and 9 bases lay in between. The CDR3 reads CSASTRDSYEQYF. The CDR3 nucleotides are TGCAGTGCTAGTACCCGGGACTCCTACGAGCAGTACTTC.

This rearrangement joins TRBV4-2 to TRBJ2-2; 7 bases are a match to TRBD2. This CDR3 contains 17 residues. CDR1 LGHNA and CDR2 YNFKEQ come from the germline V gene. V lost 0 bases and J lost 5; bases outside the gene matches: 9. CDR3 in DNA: TGTGCCAGCAGCCAAGATAAGGGCACTAGCGTTACCGGGGAGCTGTTTTTT. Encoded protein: CASSQDKGTSVTGELFF.

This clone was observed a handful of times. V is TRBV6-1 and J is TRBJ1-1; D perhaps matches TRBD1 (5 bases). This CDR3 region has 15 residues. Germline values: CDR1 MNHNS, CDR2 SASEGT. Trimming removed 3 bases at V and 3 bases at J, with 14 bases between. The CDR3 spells CASSDGLGGHTEAFF. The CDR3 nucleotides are TGTGCCAGCAGTGACGGACTGGGGGGTCACACTGAAGCTTTCTTT.

The CDR3 DNA sequence: TGTGCCAGCAGCGCGCTAGGACTAGCGGGAGTCGGAGATACGCAGTATTTT. Protein sequence: CASSALGLAGVGDTQYF. The chain carries TRBV7-2 and TRBJ2-3, with 13 bases aligning to TRBD2. J gave up 5 bases and V 5 bases, and 10 bases lay outside the gene matches. Germline loops: CDR1 SGHTA, CDR2 FQGNSA. This CDR3 has 17 residues.

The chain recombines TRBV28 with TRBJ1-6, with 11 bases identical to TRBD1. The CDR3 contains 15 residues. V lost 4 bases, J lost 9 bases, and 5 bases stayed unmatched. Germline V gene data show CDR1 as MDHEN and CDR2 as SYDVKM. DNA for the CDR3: TGTGCCAGCAGTTGGTCCGGGACAGGGGGTTCACCCCTCCACTTT. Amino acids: CASSWSGTGGSPLHF.

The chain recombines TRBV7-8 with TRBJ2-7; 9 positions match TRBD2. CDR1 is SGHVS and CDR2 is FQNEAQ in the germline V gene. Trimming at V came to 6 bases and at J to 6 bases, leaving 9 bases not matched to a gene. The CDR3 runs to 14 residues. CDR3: CASRSEREVGEQYF. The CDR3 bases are TGTGCCAGCAGATCCGAGCGGGAGGTGGGCGAGCAGTACTTC.

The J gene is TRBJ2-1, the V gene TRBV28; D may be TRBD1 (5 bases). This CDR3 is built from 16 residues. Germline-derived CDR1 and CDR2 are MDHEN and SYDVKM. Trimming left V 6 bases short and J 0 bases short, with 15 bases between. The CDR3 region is CASSSPDINSYNEQFF. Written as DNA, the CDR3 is TGTGCCAGCAGCTCCCCGGACATCAACTCCTACAATGAGCAGTTCTTC. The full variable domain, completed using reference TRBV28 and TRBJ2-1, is DVKVTQSSRYLVKRTGEKVFLECVQDMDHENMFWYRQDPGLGLRLIYFSYDVKMKEKGDIPEGYSVSREKKERFSLILESASTNQTSMYLCASSSPDINSYNEQFFGPGTRLTVL.